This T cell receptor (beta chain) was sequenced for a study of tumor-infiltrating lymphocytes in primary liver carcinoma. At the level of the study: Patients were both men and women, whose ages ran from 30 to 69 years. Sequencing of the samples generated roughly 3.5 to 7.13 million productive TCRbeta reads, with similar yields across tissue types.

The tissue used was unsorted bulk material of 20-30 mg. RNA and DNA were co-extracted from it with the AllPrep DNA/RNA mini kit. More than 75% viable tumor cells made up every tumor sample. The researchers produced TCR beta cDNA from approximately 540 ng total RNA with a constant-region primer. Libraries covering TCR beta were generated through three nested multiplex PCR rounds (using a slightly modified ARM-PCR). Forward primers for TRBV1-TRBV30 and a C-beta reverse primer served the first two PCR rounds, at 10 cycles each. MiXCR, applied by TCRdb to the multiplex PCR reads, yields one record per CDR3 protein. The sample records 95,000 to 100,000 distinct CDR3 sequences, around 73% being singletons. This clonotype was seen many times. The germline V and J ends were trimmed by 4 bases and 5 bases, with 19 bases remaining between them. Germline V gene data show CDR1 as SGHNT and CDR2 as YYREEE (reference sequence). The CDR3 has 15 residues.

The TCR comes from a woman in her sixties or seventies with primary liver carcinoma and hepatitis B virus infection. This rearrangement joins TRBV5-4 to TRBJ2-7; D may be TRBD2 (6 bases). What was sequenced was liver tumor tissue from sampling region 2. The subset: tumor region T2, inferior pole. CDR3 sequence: CASSPGGAGLNEQYF. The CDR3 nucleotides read TGTGCCAGCAGCCCCGGGGGTGCGGGATTAAACGAGCAGTACTTC.